A selection of T cell receptor beta chains follows, all from one sample in a study of blood T cell repertoires in COVID-19. Repertoires were generated with immunoSEQ multiplex PCR, while TCRdb's copy carries only in-frame clones and drops some. This table has roughly 43,000 clones, 86% appearing once. The source material was PBMCs or T cells enriched from blood (not recorded which). The receptors shown here come from a woman in her forties or fifties who had recovered from COVID-19. The CDR3 runs from the conserved cysteine through the conserved F or W. The D gene is left open where the match is weak. Not all rows give a size; the values are once, few, many and, for expanded clones, a class.

J gene,V gene,clone size,D gene,CDR3 DNA,CDR3 protein
TRBJ1-1,TRBV7-2,NA,NA,TGTGCCAGCAGCTTCATCGGACACGGTAACACTGAAGCTTTCTTT,CASSFIGHGNTEAFF
TRBJ2-7,TRBV25-1,NA,TRBD1,TGTGCCAGCAGTGATTCCGGACAGGGGGGCTACGAGCAGTACTTC,CASSDSGQGGYEQYF
TRBJ1-1,TRBV21-1,NA,NA,TGTGCCAGCAGCAAATCGGCAGGCTGGGCCACTGAAGCTTTCTTT,CASSKSAGWATEAFF
TRBJ2-3,TRBV29-1,NA,TRBD2,TGCAGCGGTGCCCCACTAGCGGACCGCACAGATACGCAGTATTTT,CSGAPLADRTDTQYF
TRBJ2-6,TRBV27,once,TRBD2,TGTGCCAGCAGTGCCGGACTAGCGGGGATCTCTGGGGCCAACGTCCTGACTTTC,CASSAGLAGISGANVLTF
TRBJ2-5,TRBV9,once,NA,TGTGCCAGCAGCGTAGGGGGCGGACGCTACTCAAGTCAAGAGACCCAGTACTTC,CASSVGGGRYSSQETQYF
TRBJ1-1,TRBV7-9,NA,NA,TGTGCCAGCAGCCCACCTACAGGTGAAGCTTTCTTT,CASSPPTGEAFF
TRBJ2-7,TRBV10-3,NA,TRBD2,TGTGCCACGCGAGCTAGCGGGGGCGCCGACTCCTACGAGCAGTACTTC,CATRASGGADSYEQYF
TRBJ2-7,TRBV3-1/TRBV3-2,NA,NA,TGTGCCAGCAGCCAAGAGGCTCCCTACGAGCAGTACTTC,CASSQEAPYEQYF
TRBJ2-3,TRBV3-1/TRBV3-2,NA,TRBD1,TGTGCCAGCAGCCCCCGACAGGGGAACTGGGATACGCAGTATTTT,CASSPRQGNWDTQYF
TRBJ2-1,TRBV6-1,NA,NA,TGTGCCAGCAGTGAACAGGGGCGGGGGAGCTCCTACAATGAGCAGTTCTTC,CASSEQGRGSSYNEQFF
TRBJ2-7,TRBV2,NA,NA,TGTGCCAGCAGGGGGGACTTCTCCTACGAGCAGTACTTC,CASRGDFSYEQYF
TRBJ1-2,TRBV9,NA,NA,TGTGCCAGCAGCGCCCCGGGGGTGCTTGGAGGCTACACCTTC,CASSAPGVLGGYTF
TRBJ1-4,TRBV4-3,NA,NA,TGCGCCAGCAGCCAAGGGCAGGGAGGTGAAAAACTGTTTTTT,CASSQGQGGEKLFF
TRBJ1-1,TRBV5-6,NA,NA,TGTGCCAGCAGCTTGGCCGTGCGTGTGAGAACTGAAGCTTTCTTT,CASSLAVRVRTEAFF